This T cell receptor beta chain was recovered during a study of post-analysis software for immune sequencing data (dated by TCRdb to the mid-2010s). Study-level background: Recorded disease courses included relapsing-remitting, secondary progressive and progressive-relapsing multiple sclerosis, with some patients lacking subtype annotation. The patient repertoires were set against under 12 previously published healthy control repertoires from donors whose ages ranged from roughly 6 to 27 years. A subset of samples was prepared in parallel using single-end sample barcoding, then pooled and co-amplified after Illumina adapter ligation.

The germline V gene gives CDR1 as SGHRS and CDR2 as YFSETQ. Counted from cysteine to phenylalanine, this CDR3 has 14 amino acids. Only the CDR3 DNA is retained, 42 bases long and in frame from the first base. A word on this clonotype: This clone's antigen is unknown. Mismatch with germline at one junction end may stem from a read error.

Library generation was performed with PCR. The sequencer was an Illumina HiSeq 2500. Unique molecular identifiers were incorporated into TCR beta cDNA libraries to reduce PCR and sequencing biases. Approximately 500,000 cDNA molecules were obtained per 1 to 10 million input T cells, so each molecule approximated one T cell. Patient libraries were prepared and sequenced with the same protocol used for the earlier healthy control dataset. Within a given batch, samples were prepared together, multiplexed and sequenced on the same HiSeq lane. The published analysis was carried out like this. Raw barcoded reads were processed with MIGEC, and single-read molecular identifier groups were discarded before consensus assembly and CDR3 extraction. Clonotype tables were post-analysed with VDJtools, normalizing diversity by down-sampling all datasets to the smallest sample size. Repertoire overlap clustering matched CDR3 amino acid but not nucleotide sequences to correct batch-related cross-sample contamination. TCRdb cleaned the public reads at Q25 with fastp, built clones with MiXCR and kept in-frame beta chains. Merged by CDR3 protein, the rows form single entries marked with the most common genes and DNA. These V and J calls are TCRdb output, not the study's own analysis. A total of hundreds of thousands of distinct CDR3 sequences appear in this sample, roughly 45% of them only once. In total, the top ten clones hold around an eighth of the sample.

Overall results and qualifications from the work: Compared with controls, multiple sclerosis patients had significantly lower normalized Chao1 diversity, a finding suggesting substantial peripheral T-cell clonal expansion. The control group was slightly older than the multiple sclerosis patient group. Significantly higher frequencies in patients than in controls were found for five TRBV segments, including TRBV5-6, TRBV5-1 and TRBV20-1. Direct clustering with F measure showed strong co-clustering of samples prepared in the same batch, prompting a batch-effect correction.

To demonstrate the VDJtools post-analysis software, TCR beta repertoires were profiled from the peripheral blood of 10 to 15 young patients with multiple sclerosis. The patients with multiple sclerosis were children and adolescents between roughly 6 and 17 years of age. Source material: blood. The sequence joins TRBV5-1 to TRBJ2-7; the D region may be TRBD1 or TRBD2, each matching 6 bases equally. This TCR derives from a girl between 5 and 17 years old with multiple sclerosis. Here is the DNA: TGCGTCAGCAGCTTGGAACAGGGACTCTACGAGCAGTACTTC. Its product reads: CVSSLEQGLYEQYF.